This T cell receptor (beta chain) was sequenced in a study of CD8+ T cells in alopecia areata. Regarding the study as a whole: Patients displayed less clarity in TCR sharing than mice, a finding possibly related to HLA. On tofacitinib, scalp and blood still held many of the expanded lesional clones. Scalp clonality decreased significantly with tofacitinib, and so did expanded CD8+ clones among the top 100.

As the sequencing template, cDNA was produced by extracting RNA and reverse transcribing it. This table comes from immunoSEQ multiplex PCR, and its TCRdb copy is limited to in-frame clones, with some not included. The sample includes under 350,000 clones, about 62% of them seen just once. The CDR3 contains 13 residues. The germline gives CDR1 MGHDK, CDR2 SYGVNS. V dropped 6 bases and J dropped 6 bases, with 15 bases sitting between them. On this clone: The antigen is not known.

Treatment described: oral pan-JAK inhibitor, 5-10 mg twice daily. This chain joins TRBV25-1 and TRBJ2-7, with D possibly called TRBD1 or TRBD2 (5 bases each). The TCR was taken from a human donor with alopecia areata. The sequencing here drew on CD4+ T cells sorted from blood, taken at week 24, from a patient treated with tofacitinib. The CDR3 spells CASRGRWDGEQYF. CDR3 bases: TGTGCCAGCAGGGGGCGCTGGGACGGCGAGCAGTACTTC.